These 10 T cell receptor beta chains originate from one sample sequenced in a study of metastatic and nonmetastatic thyroid tumors. Thyroid surgery was preceded by no treatment in any patient. MiXCR reprocessed the PCR reads for TCRdb. The sample consists of 15,000 or so clones, over 20% of them appearing once. Material: tumor tissue. These TCRs come from a female donor with papillary thyroid cancer or a benign thyroid nodule (not recorded which). Some clones in this sample may be carry-over from other donors' samples.

This clone has ten or more counts. This rearrangement joins TRBV20-1 to TRBJ2-7; D is uncertain. Looked up from germline, CDR1 is DFQATT and CDR2 is SNEGSKA (reference sequence). Trimming stripped 3 bases from V and 0 bases from J, with 12 bases between. The CDR3 loop spans 14 amino acids. Here the CDR3 DNA reads TGCAGTGCTAGTGCCGCGACGAGCTCCTACGAGCAGTACTTC. Encoded protein: CSASAATSSYEQYF.

This clone was recorded at least ten times. The chain uses TRBV7-9 and TRBJ2-7; D unclear. From germline, CDR1 is SEHNR and CDR2 FQNEAQ (reference sequence). The ends were cut back, 6 bases at V and 1 base at J, with 10 bases in the middle. CDR3 size: 13 residues. CDR3 in DNA: TGTGCCAGCAGTTCTATCGGTTCCTACGAGCAGTACTTC. This sequence encodes CASSSIGSYEQYF.

This clone was picked up many times. V usage is TRBV20-1 and J usage is TRBJ1-1; weak D call: TRBD1 (5 bases). V lost 6 bases and J 4 bases, leaving 12 bases between the germline ends. Germline V gene data show CDR1 as DFQATT and CDR2 as SNEGSKA (reference sequence). The CDR3 runs to 12 residues. The CDR3 DNA follows: TGCAGTGCGAATAACGGGGCCACTGAAGCTTTCTTT. Its protein product is CSANNGATEAFF.

This clone is deemed medium-sized. V and J are TRBV28 and TRBJ2-2; 8 bases match TRBD1. This CDR3 contains 15 residues. Unmatched junction bases numbered 6, after V lost 3 bases and J lost 6 bases. The germline gives CDR1 MDHEN, CDR2 SYDVKM. The CDR3 bases are TGTGCCAGCAGTTTCGCAGGGGGCGCCTCCGGGGAGCTGTTTTTT. It translates to CASSFAGGASGELFF.

V gene TRBV10-3 combines with J gene TRBJ2-1, with 9 bases that match TRBD2. J gave up 4 bases and V 4 bases, and 5 bases lay outside the gene matches. The CDR3 has 15 amino acids. Germline CDR1 reads ENHRY; CDR2 reads SYGVKD. The CDR3 loop reads CAISVFSGRYNEQFF. CDR3 nucleotides: TGTGCCATCAGTGTCTTTAGCGGGAGATACAATGAGCAGTTCTTC.

The rearrangement joins TRBV12-3 or TRBV12-4 to TRBJ2-7, with D perhaps matching TRBD1 (7 bases). CDR3 length: 14 residues. V lost 5 bases and J 7 bases, leaving 18 bases between the germline ends. CDR3 sequence: CASSPLGQAGEQYF. The CDR3 coding sequence is TGTGCCAGCAGTCCTCTAGGACAGGCGGGAGAGCAGTACTTC.

By sample share, this clone is medium-sized. The CDR3 bases are TGTGCCAGCAGTTTATCGGGATTAAATCAGCCCCAGCATTTT. This sequence encodes CASSLSGLNQPQHF. This sequence joins TRBV12-3 or TRBV12-4 and TRBJ1-5, with D unresolved. This CDR3 region has 14 residues. V was cut by 2 bases and J by 4 bases, with 9 bases left in between.

This clone was found many times. The chain employs TRBV6-6 and TRBJ2-7, with D perhaps being TRBD1 or TRBD2 (6 bases each). The CDR3 extends over 15 amino acids. Between the trimmed V and J ends, which lost 2 bases and 4 bases, there was a span of 15 bases. Per germline, CDR1 MNHNY and CDR2 SVGAGI (reference sequence). CDR3 coding DNA: TGTGCCAGCAGTTACCGGGGGCAGGGAACGTACGAGCAGTACTTC. It is translated as CASSYRGQGTYEQYF.

At least ten counts were recorded for this clone. This rearrangement joins TRBV5-5 to TRBJ2-7, with 9 bases that match TRBD1. The CDR3 loop spans 14 amino acids. Germline values: CDR1 SGHKS, CDR2 YYEKEE (reference sequence). V lost 1 base to trimming and J lost 4 bases; unmatched junction nucleotides: 3. The CDR3 bases are TGTGCCAGCAGCTTGCACAGGGGGCTATACGAGCAGTACTTC. Amino acids: CASSLHRGLYEQYF.

In its sample, this clone ranks as medium-sized. The chain combines TRBV18 with TRBJ2-7, with 7 positions matching TRBD1. There are 12 residues in the CDR3. Germline V gene lookup returns CDR1 KGHSH and CDR2 LQKENI. Unmatched junction bases numbered 4, after V lost 5 bases and J lost 6 bases. CDR3 DNA sequence: TGTGCCAGCTCATACGCAGGGGGCGAGCAGTACTTC. This translates into CASSYAGGEQYF.